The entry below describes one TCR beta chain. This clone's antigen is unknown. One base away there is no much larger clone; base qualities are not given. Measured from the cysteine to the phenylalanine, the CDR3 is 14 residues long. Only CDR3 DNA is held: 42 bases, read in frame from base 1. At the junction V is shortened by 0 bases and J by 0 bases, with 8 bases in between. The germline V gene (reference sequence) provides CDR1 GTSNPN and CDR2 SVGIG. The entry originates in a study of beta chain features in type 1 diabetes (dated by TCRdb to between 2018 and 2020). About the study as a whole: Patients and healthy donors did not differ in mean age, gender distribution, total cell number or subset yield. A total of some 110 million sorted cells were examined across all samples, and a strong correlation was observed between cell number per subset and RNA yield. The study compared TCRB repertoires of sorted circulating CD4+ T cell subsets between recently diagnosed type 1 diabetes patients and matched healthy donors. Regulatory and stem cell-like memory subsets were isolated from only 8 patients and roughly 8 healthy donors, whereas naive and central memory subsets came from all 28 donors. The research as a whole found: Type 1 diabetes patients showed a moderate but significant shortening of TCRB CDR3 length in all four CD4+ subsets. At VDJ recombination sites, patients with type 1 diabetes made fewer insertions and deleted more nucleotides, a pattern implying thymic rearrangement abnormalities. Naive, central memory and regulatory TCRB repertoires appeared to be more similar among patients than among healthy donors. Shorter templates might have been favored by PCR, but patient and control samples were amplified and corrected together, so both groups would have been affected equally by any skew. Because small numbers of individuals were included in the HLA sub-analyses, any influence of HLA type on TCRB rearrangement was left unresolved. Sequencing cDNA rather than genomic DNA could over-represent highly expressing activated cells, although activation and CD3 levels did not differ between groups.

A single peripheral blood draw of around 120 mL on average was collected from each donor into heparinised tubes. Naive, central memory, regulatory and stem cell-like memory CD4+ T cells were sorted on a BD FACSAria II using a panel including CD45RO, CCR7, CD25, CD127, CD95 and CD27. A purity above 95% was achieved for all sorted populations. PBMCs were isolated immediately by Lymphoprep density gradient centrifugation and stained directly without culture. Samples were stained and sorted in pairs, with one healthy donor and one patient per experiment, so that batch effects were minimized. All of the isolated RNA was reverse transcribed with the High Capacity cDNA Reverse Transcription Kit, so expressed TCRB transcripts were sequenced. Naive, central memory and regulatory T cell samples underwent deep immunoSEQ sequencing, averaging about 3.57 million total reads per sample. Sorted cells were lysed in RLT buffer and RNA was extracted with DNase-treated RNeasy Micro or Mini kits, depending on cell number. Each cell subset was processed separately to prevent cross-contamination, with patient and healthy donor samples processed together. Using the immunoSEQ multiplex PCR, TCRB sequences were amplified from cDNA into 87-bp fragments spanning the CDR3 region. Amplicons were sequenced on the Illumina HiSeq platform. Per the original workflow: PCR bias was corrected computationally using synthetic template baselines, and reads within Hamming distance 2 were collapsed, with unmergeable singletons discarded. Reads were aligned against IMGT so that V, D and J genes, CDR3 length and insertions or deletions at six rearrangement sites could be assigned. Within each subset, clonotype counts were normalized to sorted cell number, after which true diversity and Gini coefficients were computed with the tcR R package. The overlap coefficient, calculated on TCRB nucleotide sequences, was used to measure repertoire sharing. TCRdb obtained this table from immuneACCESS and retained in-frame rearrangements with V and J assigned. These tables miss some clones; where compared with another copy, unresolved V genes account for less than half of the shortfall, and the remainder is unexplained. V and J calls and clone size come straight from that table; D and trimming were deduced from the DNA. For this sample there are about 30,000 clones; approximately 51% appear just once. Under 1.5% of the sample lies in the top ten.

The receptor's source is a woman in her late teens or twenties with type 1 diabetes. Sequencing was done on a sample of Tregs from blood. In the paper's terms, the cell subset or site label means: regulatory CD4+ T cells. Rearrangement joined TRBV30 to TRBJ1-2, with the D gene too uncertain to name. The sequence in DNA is TGTGCCTGGAGTGTAAACAGTCCTAACTATGGCTACACCTTC. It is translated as CAWSVNSPNYGYTF.